A selection of T cell receptor beta chains follows, all from one sample in a study of shared clonotypes between healthy human individuals. Assay: immunoSEQ multiplex PCR; the TCRdb copy retains only in-frame clones and omits some. The sample includes 650,000 to 800,000 clones, 55% to 80% of them seen just once. The sample consisted of memory CD4+ T cells sorted from blood. All receptors come from a woman aged 30 to 39 in good health. Both conserved end residues are part of each CDR3. The order of the fields is D gene, clone size, V gene, J gene, CDR3 protein, CDR3 DNA. The D gene is left open where the match is weak. Size values are once, few and many counts, or a class for expanded clones, and some rows have none.

>.|.|TRBV5-1|TRBJ1-1
CASSLVSSRNTEAFF
TGCGCCAGCAGCTTGGTATCGTCGAGGAACACTGAAGCTTTCTTT
>.|.|TRBV4-2|TRBJ2-3
CASSTVGERTDTQYF
TGTGCCAGCAGCACCGTTGGGGAGCGCACAGATACGCAGTATTTT
>.|.|TRBV5-4|TRBJ1-1
CASSGGRNTEAFF
TGTGCCAGCAGCGGGGGCAGAAACACTGAAGCTTTCTTT
>TRBD2|once|TRBV7-8|TRBJ2-7
CASSLGGLAGLYEQYF
TGTGCCAGCAGCTTAGGGGGACTAGCGGGGCTGTACGAGCAGTACTTC
>.|many|TRBV18|TRBJ2-2
CASSPPSGGNTGELFF
TGTGCCAGCTCACCACCGAGTGGGGGAAACACCGGGGAGCTGTTTTTT
>.|.|TRBV18|TRBJ1-2
CASSPELGANYGYTF
TGTGCCAGCTCACCAGAGCTCGGTGCTAACTATGGCTACACCTTC
>.|.|TRBV28|TRBJ2-7
CATTRPADGSSYEQYF
TGTGCCACAACCCGCCCGGCGGATGGATCGTCCTACGAGCAGTACTTC
>.|.|TRBV6-4|TRBJ1-4
CASTVGGKDNEKLFF
TGTGCCAGCACGGTGGGCGGTAAGGATAATGAAAAACTGTTTTTT
>.|.|TRBV18|TRBJ2-1
CASSPGAYNEQFF
TGTGCCAGCTCACCAGGTGCATACAATGAGCAGTTCTTC
>.|.|TRBV5-4|TRBJ1-1
CASRGGGDTEAFF
TGTGCCAGCAGGGGGGGAGGGGACACTGAAGCTTTCTTT
>.|.|TRBV10-2|TRBJ2-5
CASGGTGTQYF
TGCGCCAGCGGGGGGACGGGGACCCAGTACTTC
>.|.|TRBV29-1|TRBJ1-1
CSAGSTGNTEAFF
TGCAGCGCCGGGTCGACGGGGAACACTGAAGCTTTCTTT
>.|few|TRBV5-8|TRBJ2-1
CASSLLHSSDSYNEQFF
TGTGCCAGCAGCTTGCTCCACTCCTCGGACTCCTACAATGAGCAGTTCTTC
>TRBD2|.|TRBV4-1|TRBJ2-1
CASRSLGSGSPYNEQFF
TGCGCCAGCAGAAGTCTAGGTAGCGGGAGTCCCTACAATGAGCAGTTCTTC
>TRBD1|once|TRBV18|TRBJ2-5
CASSPTPTGGGETQYF
TGTGCCAGCTCACCGACCCCGACAGGGGGCGGAGAGACCCAGTACTTC
>TRBD2|few|TRBV7-2|TRBJ2-3
CASSTKAGLTDTQYF
TGTGCCAGCAGCACAAAAGCGGGGCTCACAGATACGCAGTATTTT
>.|many|TRBV6-1|TRBJ2-7
CASSREFGYEQYF
TGTGCCAGCAGCAGGGAGTTCGGCTACGAGCAGTACTTC
>TRBD1|.|TRBV19|TRBJ2-7
CASSVDRDEQYF
TGTGCCAGTAGTGTGGACAGGGACGAGCAGTACTTC
>.|.|TRBV15|TRBJ2-1
CATSRDSLRNEQFF
TGTGCCACCAGCAGAGACTCACTGAGGAATGAGCAGTTCTTC
>.|.|TRBV5-1|TRBJ2-3
CASSDSSAGTQYF
TGCGCCAGCAGCGACTCTAGTGCGGGTACGCAGTATTTT
>.|.|TRBV25-1|TRBJ2-2
CASSSEGGTGELFF
TGTGCCAGCAGCAGCGAAGGGGGCACCGGGGAGCTGTTTTTT
>.|.|TRBV28|TRBJ2-5
CASSSPSRETQYF
TGTGCCAGCAGTTCCCCCTCGAGGGAGACCCAGTACTTC
>.|.|TRBV28|TRBJ2-7
CASSTQTRERSYEQYF
TGTGCCAGCAGTACCCAAACTAGGGAAAGGTCCTACGAGCAGTACTTC
>.|.|TRBV11-2|TRBJ1-3
CASNLGPGKGNTIYF
TGTGCCAGCAACCTAGGGCCAGGGAAAGGAAACACCATATATTTT
>.|few|TRBV20-1|TRBJ1-2
CSASSGLGYTF
TGCAGTGCGTCCTCGGGGTTAGGCTACACCTTC
>.|.|TRBV2|TRBJ1-4
CASSGLLGGEEKLFF
TGTGCCAGCAGTGGCCTCCTCGGAGGGGAGGAAAAACTGTTTTTT
>TRBD2|.|TRBV11-2|TRBJ2-3
CASSLGLAVNTDTQYF
TGTGCCAGCAGCTTAGGACTAGCGGTAAACACAGATACGCAGTATTTT
>.|.|TRBV19|TRBJ2-2
CASNEGWHTGELFF
TGTGCCAGTAATGAGGGGTGGCACACCGGGGAGCTGTTTTTT
>.|.|TRBV28|TRBJ2-3
CASSLPGRRGDADTQYF
TGTGCCAGCAGCCTCCCCGGCCGACGAGGGGATGCAGATACGCAGTATTTT
>.|.|TRBV7-9|TRBJ2-5
CAVRGRASQETQYF
TGTGCCGTCCGGGGCCGAGCCTCCCAAGAGACCCAGTACTTC
>TRBD2|few|TRBV19|TRBJ2-1
CASSWIAGGSDEQFF
TGTGCCAGTAGTTGGATCGCGGGAGGCTCGGATGAGCAGTTCTTC
>.|few|TRBV19|TRBJ2-1
CASSLALIENEQFF
TGTGCCAGTAGTCTCGCCTTAATTGAGAATGAGCAGTTCTTC
>TRBD1|.|TRBV28|TRBJ2-3
CATKGQTDTQYF
TGTGCCACTAAGGGACAGACAGATACGCAGTATTTT
>.|.|TRBV7-2|TRBJ2-2
CASSLVGQGVAGELFF
TGTGCCAGCAGCTTAGTGGGGCAGGGTGTGGCCGGGGAGCTGTTTTTT
>.|few|TRBV2|TRBJ2-2
CASSDLALTPGELFF
TGTGCCAGCAGTGATTTGGCCCTCACCCCCGGGGAGCTGTTTTTT
>.|.|TRBV19|TRBJ2-5
CASSLGQETQYF
TGTGCCAGTAGTCTAGGGCAAGAGACCCAGTACTTC
>.|.|TRBV19|TRBJ2-2
CASMVDSHTGELFF
TGTGCCAGTATGGTGGACTCACACACCGGGGAGCTGTTTTTT
>.|few|TRBV7-2|TRBJ2-5
CASSLPVGGVETQYF
TGTGCCAGCAGCCTGCCCGTAGGGGGAGTAGAGACCCAGTACTTC
>TRBD2|.|TRBV28|TRBJ2-4
CASSPPGGAPLDKNIQYF
TGTGCCAGCAGTCCTCCCGGGGGGGCCCCCTTAGACAAAAACATTCAGTACTTC
>.|.|TRBV5-1|TRBJ1-5
CASSLGTDQPQHF
TGCGCCAGCAGCTTAGGGACCGATCAGCCCCAGCATTTT
>.|.|TRBV28|TRBJ1-2
CASSLVPYGYTF
TGTGCCAGCAGCCTTGTCCCCTATGGCTACACCTTC
>.|once|TRBV7-9|TRBJ1-6
CASSFARGNSPLHF
TGTGCCAGCAGCTTCGCGCGGGGAAATTCACCCCTCCACTTT
>.|.|TRBV27|TRBJ1-2
CASSTEGYGYTF
TGTGCCAGCAGTACAGAAGGCTATGGCTACACCTTC
>.|.|TRBV7-2|TRBJ2-3
CASSLGPVRMSSDTQYF
TGTGCCAGCAGCTTAGGCCCGGTGCGAATGAGCTCAGATACGCAGTATTTT
>.|.|TRBV7-9|TRBJ2-7
CASTYGLLEQYF
TGTGCCAGCACCTATGGTTTACTCGAGCAGTACTTC
>.|once|TRBV28|TRBJ1-1
CASSPHQNTEAFF
TGTGCCAGCAGTCCCCACCAGAACACTGAAGCTTTCTTT
>.|.|TRBV18|TRBJ2-2
CASSPSFGTNTGELFF
TGTGCCAGCTCACCATCTTTTGGCACGAACACCGGGGAGCTGTTTTTT
>.|once|TRBV9|TRBJ2-5
CASSVAMGETQYF
TGTGCCAGCAGCGTAGCGATGGGAGAGACCCAGTACTTC
>TRBD2|few|TRBV5-1|TRBJ2-2
CASREGASGTSGELFF
TGCGCCAGCAGGGAAGGGGCTAGCGGGACGAGCGGGGAGCTGTTTTTT
>.|many|TRBV5-1|TRBJ1-4
CASSLFADGEKLFF
TGCGCCAGCAGCTTGTTTGCAGACGGGGAAAAACTGTTTTTT
>TRBD2|.|TRBV2|TRBJ2-7
CASSEEREVHEQYF
TGTGCCAGCAGTGAAGAGCGGGAGGTCCACGAGCAGTACTTC
>TRBD2|.|TRBV2|TRBJ2-3
CASSERAGGADTQYF
TGTGCCAGCAGTGAACGTGCGGGAGGGGCAGATACGCAGTATTTT
>.|.|TRBV11-2|TRBJ2-1
CASSYSASSYNEQFF
TGTGCCAGCAGCTATAGCGCCAGCTCCTACAATGAGCAGTTCTTC
>TRBD1|.|TRBV29-1|TRBJ2-7
CSVADRGLDEQYF
TGCAGCGTTGCGGACAGGGGGCTCGACGAGCAGTACTTC
>TRBD2|.|TRBV5-1|TRBJ2-1
CASSAAGAASYNEQFF
TGCGCCAGCAGCGCCGCGGGAGCCGCCTCCTACAATGAGCAGTTCTTC
>.|.|TRBV25-1|TRBJ1-3
CASSPGVTSSGNTIYF
TGTGCCAGCAGTCCAGGGGTCACGTCCTCTGGAAACACCATATATTTT